Following are 32 T cell receptor beta chains from one sample sequenced in a study of T cells in localized non-small cell lung cancer. The protocol was immunoSEQ multiplex PCR, while the TCRdb copy is restricted to in-frame clones and leaves out a portion. The data show 40,000 or so clones, around 88% seen once. The sequenced sample was peripheral blood, obtained before any cancer treatment. The source is a man between 35 and 75 years old with stage I lung adenocarcinoma.

The rearrangement links TRBV19 to TRBJ2-2; 12 positions agree with TRBD2. The CDR3 length is 16 residues. Germline V CDR1 and CDR2: LNHDA, SQIVND (reference sequence). V gave up 4 bases and J gave up 3 bases; unmatched junction bases: 3. CDR3 loop: CASSTLAGGDTGELFF. For the CDR3, the DNA is TGTGCCAGTAGTACCCTAGCGGGAGGGGACACCGGGGAGCTGTTTTTT.

This clone was detected only once. V usage is TRBV7-2 and J usage is TRBJ2-7; 8 nucleotides agree with TRBD2. The CDR3 is made up of 16 amino acids. V lost 5 bases to trimming and J lost 4 bases; unmatched junction nucleotides: 13. Germline V gene lookup returns CDR1 SGHTA and CDR2 FQGNSA. This chain's CDR3 is CASSEGASGSFYEQYF. CDR3 coding DNA: TGTGCCAGCAGCGAAGGGGCCAGCGGGAGTTTTTACGAGCAGTACTTC.

The chain carries TRBV11-2 and TRBJ2-5, with 10 nucleotides matching TRBD2. The germline CDR1 and CDR2 sequences are SGHAT and FQNNGV. V lost 5 bases, J lost 2 bases, and 5 bases stayed unmatched. CDR3 length: 15 residues. The CDR3 loop reads CASSHLAGVQETQYF. CDR3 DNA sequence: TGTGCCAGCAGCCATCTAGCGGGAGTTCAAGAGACCCAGTACTTC.

The rearrangement links TRBV5-6 to TRBJ2-3; no clear D. This CDR3 spans 14 amino acids. The germline CDR1 and CDR2 sequences are SGHDT and YYEEEE. V was pared by 0 bases and J by 1 base, with 6 bases between. The DNA of the CDR3 is TGTGCCAGCAGCTTGGGGTCTGGCACAGATACGCAGTATTTT. Residues: CASSLGSGTDTQYF.

The chain joins TRBV5-4 to TRBJ2-1; weak D call: TRBD2 (5 bases). The CDR3 is 15 amino acids. Germline V gene sequence: CDR1 SGHNT, CDR2 YYREEE (reference sequence). Trimming left V 2 bases short and J 0 bases short, with 9 bases between. This CDR3 reads CASSLAENSYNEQFF. Here the CDR3 DNA reads TGTGCCAGCAGCTTAGCGGAGAACTCCTACAATGAGCAGTTCTTC.

This chain links TRBV21-1 with TRBJ2-7. TRBV21-1 is classified as a pseudogene. CDR3 length: 10 residues. CDR3 nucleotides: TGTGCCAGGTTAAGCTACGAGCAGTACTTC. Amino acid sequence: CARLSYEQYF.

The V call is TRBV14, the J call TRBJ2-3; no clear D. Germline CDR1 is SGHDN and CDR2 is FVKESK. V dropped 2 bases and J dropped 5 bases, with 2 bases sitting between them. This CDR3 has 11 residues. CDR3 region: CASSQLDTQYF. The CDR3 nucleotides read TGTGCCAGCAGCCAACTAGATACGCAGTATTTT.

This CDR3 is CSVERGGELFF. The CDR3 bases are TGCAGCGTTGAAAGAGGCGGGGAGCTGTTTTTT. The chain carries TRBV29-1 and TRBJ2-2; D is unresolved. Germline assignment: CDR1 SQVTM and CDR2 ANQGSEA. The V gene lost 2 bases and the J gene lost 7 bases, with 5 bases spanning the gap. CDR3 length: 11 residues.

The J gene is TRBJ2-4, the V gene TRBV6-5; no reliable D call. Germline V gene lookup returns CDR1 MNHEY and CDR2 SVGAGI. V was cut by 7 bases and J by 7 bases, with 14 bases left in between. There are 13 residues in the CDR3. The CDR3 loop reads CASKNFGSNIQYF. DNA of the CDR3: TGTGCCAGCAAGAATTTCGGGTCGAACATTCAGTACTTC.

This clone was detected only once. The chain couples TRBV18 to TRBJ2-2; D is unresolved. The germline V and J ends were trimmed by 0 bases and 0 bases, with 5 bases remaining between them. This CDR3 contains 15 residues. Germline values: CDR1 KGHSH, CDR2 LQKENI. CDR3 nucleotide sequence: TGTGCCAGCTCACCACCCACGGCGAACACCGGGGAGCTGTTTTTT. As protein: CASSPPTANTGELFF.

J is TRBJ2-5 and V is TRBV6-6; D possibly matches TRBD1 or TRBD2 (6 bases each). The ends were cut back, 8 bases at V and 7 bases at J, with 11 bases in the middle. In germline, CDR1 is MNHNY, CDR2 SVGAGI (reference sequence). The CDR3 covers 11 residues. The CDR3 region is CASSKGGTQYF. In DNA, the CDR3 is TGTGCCAGCTCCAAGGGGGGGACCCAGTACTTC.

V usage is TRBV7-2 and J usage is TRBJ1-4; 7 positions match TRBD1. Germline trimming cut 5 bases from V and 8 bases from J; bases unmatched to any gene: 8. This CDR3 is built from 14 residues. CDR1 is SGHTA and CDR2 is FQGNSA in the germline V gene. The CDR3 DNA reads as TGTGCCAGCAGCCCAACAGGGGTTGGGGAAAAACTGTTTTTT. Protein sequence: CASSPTGVGEKLFF. Full variable domain (remainder filled in from reference TRBV7-2 and TRBJ1-4): GAGVSQSPSNKVTEKGKDVELRCDPISGHTALYWYRQSLGQGLEFLIYFQGNSAPDKSGLPSDRFSAERTGGSVSTLTIQRTQQEDSAVYLCASSPTGVGEKLFFGSGTQLSVL.

This rearrangement joins TRBV28 to TRBJ2-7, with D tentatively TRBD1 (6 bases). CDR3 size: 11 residues. Germline V gene data show CDR1 as MDHEN and CDR2 as SYDVKM. Trimming stripped 8 bases from V and 7 bases from J, with 12 bases between. As DNA, the CDR3 is TGTGCCAGCGTGGGGGCGAGGGAGCAGTACTTC. As protein: CASVGAREQYF.

The rearrangement uses TRBV5-8 and TRBJ2-7; TRBD1 might be the D (6 bases). V was cut by 0 bases and J by 2 bases, with 24 bases left in between. Germline V gene data show CDR1 as SGHTS and CDR2 as YDEGEE. The CDR3 has 19 residues. CDR3 sequence (DNA): TGTGCCAGCAGCTTGGATGAAGCCCTGGGACAAACTTCGACCTACGAGCAGTACTTC. It specifies CASSLDEALGQTSTYEQYF.

The chain links TRBV5-1 to TRBJ2-3, with 14 positions matching TRBD2. V shed 1 base and J 3 bases; nucleotides not matched to a gene: 7. Per germline, CDR1 SGHRS and CDR2 YFSETQ. CDR3 length: 18 residues. The CDR3 region has the DNA TGCGCCAGCAGCTTGAAAGGACTAGCGGGAGGTTGGACAGATACGCAGTATTTT. The encoded protein is CASSLKGLAGGWTDTQYF.

The V call is TRBV19, the J call TRBJ2-7; TRBD2 aligns across 12 bases. CDR1 LNHDA and CDR2 SQIVND come from the germline V gene (reference sequence). The CDR3 has 15 amino acids. V was pared by 6 bases and J by 5 bases, with 8 bases of the junction left unmatched. CDR3 region: CASRPLAGGPNEQYF. The DNA for the CDR3 is TGTGCCAGTAGGCCCCTAGCGGGAGGGCCCAACGAGCAGTACTTC.

V is TRBV6-1 and J is TRBJ2-7; TRBD2 aligns across 10 bases. Germline loops: CDR1 MNHNS, CDR2 SASEGT. There are 14 residues in the CDR3. V shed 5 bases, J shed 3 bases, and the junction held 4 bases outside the gene matches. The CDR3 region is CASSRSSGGYEQYF. CDR3 nucleotides: TGTGCCAGCAGTCGTTCTAGCGGGGGCTACGAGCAGTACTTC.

The chain employs TRBV5-4 and TRBJ2-7, with 10 bases matching TRBD2. The CDR3 has 16 amino acids. J lost 5 bases, V lost 4 bases, and 12 bases had no gene match. The germline gives CDR1 SGHNT, CDR2 YYREEE (reference sequence). This CDR3 is CASSPPEREGLDEQYF. Here the CDR3 DNA reads TGTGCCAGCAGCCCGCCGGAGCGGGAGGGCCTGGACGAGCAGTACTTC.

This sequence joins TRBV28 and TRBJ2-3, with D unresolved. This CDR3 has 16 amino acids. CDR1 is MDHEN, CDR2 SYDVKM, per germline. V was shortened by 2 bases and J by 0 bases, with 12 bases between the two germline ends. The CDR3 reads CASSLRVLGSTDTQYF. In DNA, the CDR3 is TGTGCCAGCAGTTTAAGGGTTCTGGGAAGCACAGATACGCAGTATTTT.

CDR3 loop: CSVVNRGTDTQYF. The CDR3 region has the DNA TGCAGCGTGGTTAACAGGGGAACAGATACGCAGTATTTT. The V call is TRBV29-1, the J call TRBJ2-3; 7 bases map to TRBD1. The CDR3 consists of 13 residues. V trimming: 6 bases; J trimming: 3 bases; junction bases outside the gene matches: 6. Germline V gives CDR1 SQVTM, CDR2 ANQGSEA.

V is TRBV6-5 and J is TRBJ1-2; 7 bases line up with TRBD1. Trimming at V came to 5 bases and at J to 4 bases, leaving 7 bases not matched to a gene. The CDR3 totals 14 residues. The germline gives CDR1 MNHEY, CDR2 SVGAGI. For the CDR3, the DNA is TGTGCCAGCAGTGAAGACAGGGCCCCCTATGGCTACACCTTC. Its translation is CASSEDRAPYGYTF.

Here the CDR3 reads CAISTPGQGYEQYF. As DNA, the CDR3 is TGTGCCATCAGCACGCCGGGACAGGGCTACGAGCAGTACTTC. The V and J genes are TRBV10-3 and TRBJ2-7; 9 nucleotides match TRBD1. V shed 6 bases, J shed 3 bases, and the junction held 6 bases outside the gene matches. The CDR3 has 14 amino acids. Germline CDR1 and CDR2: ENHRY and SYGVKD.

The sample holds one count of this clone. The rearrangement links TRBV7-6 to TRBJ2-5, with a tentative D call TRBD2 (6 bases). The DNA end is a closer match to TRBJ2-7, so the J assignment may be wrong. Germline CDR1 reads SGHVS; CDR2 reads FNYEAQ. The CDR3 loop spans 15 amino acids. The CDR3 loop is CASSLEEGFLYEQYF. The CDR3 nucleotides are TGTGCCAGCAGCTTAGAGGAGGGATTCCTCTACGAGCAGTACTTC.

The gene calls are TRBV2 and TRBJ1-5; D is perhaps TRBD1 (5 bases). The CDR3 extends over 15 amino acids. The V end was cut by 0 bases, the J end by 4 bases, with 10 bases between. Per germline, CDR1 SNHLY and CDR2 FYNNEI. The CDR3 DNA follows: TGTGCCAGCAGTGAAGCGCAGGGAGGGAATCAGCCCCAGCATTTT. This sequence encodes CASSEAQGGNQPQHF.

The chain joins TRBV27 to TRBJ2-1; D possibly uses TRBD1 or TRBD2 (6 bases each). The CDR3 consists of 15 residues. Trimming took 5 bases from V and 8 from J, leaving 19 bases between them. Germline V CDR1 and CDR2: MNHEY, SMNVEV (reference sequence). For the CDR3, the DNA is TGTGCCAGCAGTGGGGCGGGGACATACATTGATGAGCAGTTCTTC. It codes for CASSGAGTYIDEQFF.

CDR3 sequence (DNA): TGTGCCAGCAGACGGGACGGTGGGGGGACTGAAGCTTTCTTT. Protein sequence: CASRRDGGGTEAFF. The genes are TRBV7-9 and TRBJ1-1; D may be TRBD1 (5 bases). The V end was cut by 6 bases, the J end by 5 bases, with 16 bases between. This CDR3 contains 14 residues. The germline gives CDR1 SEHNR, CDR2 FQNEAQ (reference sequence).

The gene calls are TRBV4-1 and TRBJ2-5; 8 bases agree with TRBD2. Germline V gene data show CDR1 as MGHRA and CDR2 as YSYEKL. The junction had 5 bases not matched to a gene; V was cut back by 4 bases and J by 10 bases. The CDR3 has 12 amino acids. The CDR3 loop is CASSPVAGNQYF. CDR3 bases: TGCGCCAGCAGCCCCGTAGCGGGAAACCAGTACTTC.

The CDR3 reads CSVELGTGPNEKLFF. In nucleotides, the CDR3 is TGCAGCGTTGAACTGGGGACAGGTCCCAATGAAAAACTGTTTTTT. This chain connects TRBV29-1 to TRBJ1-4, with 8 nucleotides matching TRBD1. The V and J ends lost 2 bases and 5 bases, in that order; junction bases with no gene match: 7. The CDR3 runs 15 residues. Germline CDR1 and CDR2: SQVTM and ANQGSEA.

The V call is TRBV6-5, the J call TRBJ2-7; D gene unclear. The germline V and J ends were trimmed by 0 bases and 5 bases, with 11 bases remaining between them. This CDR3 spans 14 amino acids. Germline V gene data show CDR1 as MNHEY and CDR2 as SVGAGI. The CDR3 DNA reads as TGTGCCAGCAGTTACTCTGTGTCAGCCCACGAGCAGTACTTC. The encoded protein is CASSYSVSAHEQYF.

The V call is TRBV2, the J call TRBJ2-1; the D gene is possibly TRBD1 (6 bases). V lost 8 bases and J lost 5, with 7 bases in between. The V gene's germline CDR1 is SNHLY and CDR2 FYNNEI. This CDR3 comprises 11 residues. DNA of the CDR3: TGTGCCAGCCGGACAGACAATGAGCAGTTCTTC. This codes for CASRTDNEQFF. The whole variable domain, remainder taken from reference TRBV2 and TRBJ2-1, is EPEVTQTPSHQVTQMGQEVILRCVPISNHLYFYWYRQILGQKVEFLVSFYNNEISEKSEIFDDQFSVERPDGSNFTLKIRSTKLEDSAMYFCASRTDNEQFFGPGTRLTVL.

The rearrangement joins TRBV19 to TRBJ2-3, with TRBD1 identical over 10 bases. Trimming removed 6 bases from V and 0 bases from J; junction bases left unmatched: 9. CDR1 and CDR2 from the germline V gene are LNHDA and SQIVND (reference sequence). The CDR3 contains 17 residues. The DNA for the CDR3 is TGTGCCAGTAGCGTAGGGACAGGGGTCCCTAGCACAGATACGCAGTATTTT. Translated: CASSVGTGVPSTDTQYF.

This clone appeared once. The chain has TRBV20-1 and TRBJ2-7, with D hard to call. V lost 3 bases and J 7 bases, leaving 10 bases between the germline ends. CDR1 and CDR2 from the germline V gene are DFQATT and SNEGSKA (reference sequence). The CDR3 loop spans 11 amino acids. CDR3 protein: CSASGLQEQYF. The CDR3 DNA reads as TGCAGTGCTAGTGGGCTTCAAGAGCAGTACTTC.